This paragraph reports one TCR beta chain. The source of the sample is a study of blood T cell repertoires in COVID-19. The wider study: Samples came from the United States, Italy and Spain, spanning acute and convalescent COVID-19.

This table comes from immunoSEQ multiplex PCR, and its TCRdb copy is limited to in-frame clones, with some not included. This sample carries some 250,000 clones, less than 90% of them seen once, and the ten largest clones take over 1.5%. The germline V gene encodes CDR1 LNHDA and CDR2 SQIVND (reference sequence). Trimming shortened V by 3 bases and J by 2 bases, and 10 bases separated the two germline ends. CDR3 length: 15 residues. This clonotype was sampled from a man aged 25-45 years with active or convalescent COVID-19. The chain links TRBV19 to TRBJ1-4, with D hard to call. Specimen: peripheral blood. CDR3 nucleotides: TGTGCCAGTAGTATCAACAAATGGACTAATGAAAAACTGTTTTTT. Its translation is CASSINKWTNEKLFF.